This TCR beta chain emerged from a study of CXCR3-negative and CXCR3-positive naive CD8 T cells. Germline-derived CDR1 and CDR2 are MGHRA and YSYEKL. The CDR3 is 16 amino acids. All TRB cDNA libraries came from 5' RACE performed with UMI labels. TCRdb processed the 5' RACE reads again and assigns one entry to each CDR3 protein, with no DNA. This sample's table reports 100,000 to 150,000 distinct CDR3 sequences. Sample: naive CXCR3- CD8+ T cells from blood. The subset was: CD45RO-CCR7+CD27+CD95- naive CD8+ T cells lacking CXCR3 (TNR3-). The TCR originated in a human donor in good health. Some clones in this sample may be carry-over from other donors' samples. The chain is built from TRBV4-1 and TRBJ2-7. CDR3 amino acids: CASSQLLDLTLYEQYF.